This entry lists 27 T cell receptor beta chains sequenced from one sample in a study of prognosis after radiotherapy for stage I lung cancer. Two-round multiplex PCR, the amplification method, yielded TCR beta CDR3 from genomic DNA. Every TRBV and TRBJ gene had its own specific primer in first-round PCR. TCRdb re-called the multiplex PCR reads through MiXCR, storing one row per CDR3 protein. This table has about 24,000 distinct CDR3 sequences, around 34% appearing once. Sequences were derived from PBMCs, sampled before or after stereotactic body radiation therapy (not recorded which). Receptors were obtained from a donor over 45 with non-small cell lung cancer.

Concerning this clonotype: A read error likely explains this, since a far larger clone differs by one base. CDR3 nucleotides: TGTGCCACCTCACCGCGGGGGGTCTACACCTTC. Translated, it gives CATSPRGVYTF. The chain is built from TRBV6-5 and TRBJ1-2, with D maybe TRBD1 (5 bases). CDR1 and CDR2 from the germline V gene are MNHEY and SVGAGI. V shed 10 bases and J shed 10 bases, with 16 bases lying between them. The CDR3 loop spans 11 amino acids.

This clonotype has a count of ten or more. The chain links TRBV11-3 to TRBJ2-7, with a weak D call TRBD2 (6 bases). This CDR3 comprises 14 residues. Germline V CDR1 and CDR2: SGHNT, YENEEA. The V end lost 1 base, the J end lost 2 bases, and 9 bases lay between the germline ends. The CDR3 is CASSLVSGTYEQYF. DNA for the CDR3: TGTGCCAGCAGCTTAGTTAGCGGCACCTACGAGCAGTACTTC.

This chain connects TRBV7-2 to TRBJ2-3, with TRBD2 matching 9 bases. Germline V gene data show CDR1 as SGHTA and CDR2 as FQGNSA. V trimming: 3 bases; J trimming: 4 bases; junction bases outside the gene matches: 8. The CDR3 runs 16 residues. CDR3 nucleotide sequence: TGTGCCAGCAGCTTGAGTCCTAGCGGGGCAGCAGATACGCAGTATTTT. Its translation: CASSLSPSGAADTQYF.

Concerning this clonotype itself: It is likely a read error: a sequence one base away is far more abundant. This sequence joins TRBV6-4 and TRBJ1-5; TRBD1 aligns across 7 bases. Per the germline V gene, CDR1 is MRHNA and CDR2 is SNTAGT. The CDR3 covers 14 residues. CDR3: CANSETGNNQPQHF. The CDR3 DNA is TGTGCCAACAGTGAGACAGGGAACAATCAGCCCCAGCATTTT.

The rearrangement uses TRBV13 and TRBJ2-2, with D possibly called TRBD1 or TRBD2 (5 bases each). Trimming stripped 5 bases from V and 3 bases from J, with 13 bases between. This CDR3 is 15 amino acids long. Germline V gene lookup returns CDR1 PRHDT and CDR2 FYEKMQ (reference sequence). CDR3 sequence reads: CASSRWGWDTGELFF. For the CDR3, the DNA is TGTGCCAGCAGCAGATGGGGGTGGGACACCGGGGAGCTGTTTTTT.

A word on this clonotype: This likely reflects a read error, since a far larger clone is one base away. V and J are TRBV6-4 and TRBJ2-3; D might be TRBD2 (5 bases). CDR3 length: 18 residues. Trimming pared 5 bases from V and 2 bases from J, leaving 23 bases between. Germline CDR1 reads MRHNA; CDR2 reads SNTAGT. DNA for the CDR3: TGTGCCAGCAGTTACCCCCCCGGAGCGGCAACTATCACAGATACGCAGTATTTT. Translating gives CASSYPPGAATITDTQYF.

This clonotype was counted many times. The V gene is TRBV10-3, the J gene TRBJ2-1; 7 bases align to TRBD2. V shed 0 bases, J shed 10 bases, and the junction held 6 bases outside the gene matches. This CDR3 has 14 amino acids. Germline CDR1 reads ENHRY; CDR2 reads SYGVKD. CDR3 protein: CAISESALAVEQFF. Here the CDR3 DNA reads TGTGCCATCAGTGAGTCTGCTCTAGCGGTCGAGCAGTTCTTC.

The genes are TRBV30 and TRBJ1-4; 7 bases align to TRBD1. Germline V gives CDR1 GTSNPN, CDR2 SVGIG (reference sequence). This CDR3 is 13 amino acids long. Trimming cost V 4 bases and J 7 bases; bases outside gene matches: 6. The CDR3 bases are TGTGCCTGGAAGACAGGGTCGGGTGAAAAACTGTTTTTT. This gives the protein CAWKTGSGEKLFF.

This clonotype was counted a few times. The rearrangement uses TRBV29-1 and TRBJ2-5; perhaps TRBD2 as D (5 bases). V lost 1 base and J lost 1, with 16 bases in between. CDR1 and CDR2 (germline): SQVTM, ANQGSEA. The CDR3 runs to 16 residues. This chain's CDR3 is CSVEGRVASPQETQYF. CDR3 DNA: TGCAGCGTTGAAGGTCGGGTGGCTAGCCCCCAAGAGACCCAGTACTTC.

This clonotype appeared many times. The chain uses TRBV2 and TRBJ2-5, with 10 positions matching TRBD2. The V gene's germline CDR1 is SNHLY and CDR2 FYNNEI. The length of the CDR3 is 13 residues. V was clipped by 6 bases and J by 5 bases; unmatched bases: 3. The CDR3 sequence: CASRGLAWETQYF. In DNA form, the CDR3 reads TGTGCCAGCAGGGGACTAGCGTGGGAGACCCAGTACTTC.

This clonotype has a handful of counts. The rearrangement joins TRBV29-1 to TRBJ2-3; D not certain. CDR1 SQVTM and CDR2 ANQGSEA come from the germline V gene. The CDR3 consists of 12 residues. The CDR3 spells CNAVTSTDTQYF. As DNA, the CDR3 is TGCAACGCAGTGACTAGCACAGATACGCAGTATTTT.

This clonotype occurred many times. V usage is TRBV11-3 and J usage is TRBJ2-7, with D possibly TRBD2 on 5 matching bases. The CDR3 runs 14 residues. Germline V gene lookup returns CDR1 SGHNT and CDR2 YENEEA. Trimming shortened V by 5 bases and J by 6 bases, and 17 bases separated the two germline ends. CDR3 sequence reads: CASSPRRGSPEQYF. CDR3 nucleotides: TGTGCCAGCAGCCCCCGCCGCGGGTCACCCGAGCAGTACTTC.

On this clonotype: One junction end disagrees with the germline gene, perhaps due to a read error. CDR3 sequence: CASSDAVWKGPLNTEAFF. The CDR3, as DNA: TGTGCCAGCAGTGATGCCGTATGGAAAGGGCCCCTGAACACTGAGGCTTTCTTT. The J gene is TRBJ1-1, the V gene TRBV6-1; unclear D gene. This CDR3 has 18 amino acids. CDR1 and CDR2 (germline): MNHNS, SASEGT.

This clonotype has at least ten counts. The chain is built from TRBV11-3 and TRBJ2-3; 10 bases line up with TRBD2. V shed 4 bases and J 7 bases; nucleotides not matched to a gene: 5. The CDR3 consists of 14 residues. CDR1 is SGHNT and CDR2 is YENEEA in the germline V gene. The DNA of the CDR3 is TGTGCCAGCAGCTCCTCGGGACTAGCGTATACGCAGTATTTT. Translating gives CASSSSGLAYTQYF.

This clonotype was counted a few times. V gene TRBV4-3 combines with J gene TRBJ1-2; D remains ambiguous. V was pared by 0 bases and J by 2 bases, with 7 bases between. The CDR3 consists of 14 residues. Looked up from germline, CDR1 is LGHNA and CDR2 is YSLEER. CDR3 nucleotide sequence: TGCGCCAGCAGCCAAGATTGGGCGAACTATGGCTACACCTTC. Amino acids: CASSQDWANYGYTF.

The V call is TRBV2, the J call TRBJ2-3; maybe TRBD2 (6 bases). The CDR3 extends over 14 amino acids. Trimming took 7 bases from V and 2 from J, leaving 13 bases between them. From germline, CDR1 is SNHLY and CDR2 FYNNEI. DNA for the CDR3: TGTGCCAGCATGCCGGGACTCATCACAGATACGCAGTATTTT. The encoded protein is CASMPGLITDTQYF.

Concerning this clonotype: Because it lacks the conserved phenylalanine or tryptophan at the end, this CDR3 is likely a read error. The V and J genes are TRBV6-1 and TRBJ2-7; 8 bases are shared with TRBD1. V dropped 4 bases and J dropped 4; count of bases not matched to a gene: 9. Germline loops: CDR1 MNHNS, CDR2 SASEGT. This CDR3 is 15 amino acids long. The CDR3: CASSGVTGVRYEQYS. The CDR3 DNA follows: TGTGCCAGCAGTGGCGTGACAGGGGTGCGGTACGAGCAGTACTCC.

As to this clonotype: A clone one base away is much larger, so this may be a read error. This rearrangement joins TRBV3-1 to TRBJ1-1; 7 nucleotides line up with TRBD1. This CDR3 contains 14 residues. CDR1 LGHDT and CDR2 YNNKEL come from the germline V gene (reference sequence). This chain's CDR3 is CVSSHRQGGYEAFF. In nucleotides, the CDR3 is TGTGTCAGCAGCCATCGTCAGGGGGGCTATGAAGCTTTCTTT. Full variable domain (rest looked up from reference TRBV3-1 and TRBJ1-1): DTAVSQTPKYLVTQMGNDKSIKCEQNLGHDTMYWYKQDSKKFLKIMFSYNNKELIINETVPNRFSPKSPDKAHLNLHINSLELGDSAVYFCVSSHRQGGYEAFFGQGTRLTVV.

There are many counts of this clonotype. The chain uses TRBV28 and TRBJ1-2; unclear D gene. CDR1 and CDR2 from the germline V gene are MDHEN and SYDVKM. The germline V and J ends were trimmed by 1 base and 4 bases, with 4 bases remaining between them. CDR3 length equals 12 residues. The CDR3 sequence: CASSLFGYGYTF. Written as DNA, the CDR3 is TGTGCCAGCAGTTTATTCGGCTATGGCTACACCTTC.

The chain links TRBV24-1 to TRBJ1-1; D is uncertain. V lost 6 bases, J lost 8 bases, and 9 bases lay in between. The length of the CDR3 is 11 residues. Germline-derived CDR1 and CDR2 are KGHDR and SFDVKD. CDR3 amino acids: CATSFGVEAFF. In DNA form, the CDR3 reads TGTGCCACCAGTTTCGGAGTCGAAGCTTTCTTT.

This clonotype was counted a few times. The chain is built from TRBV5-5 and TRBJ2-6; TRBD1 matches at 7 bases. CDR1 is SGHKS and CDR2 is YYEKEE in the germline V gene (reference sequence). The CDR3 is made up of 18 amino acids. V lost 1 base, J lost 0 bases, and 7 bases stayed unmatched. The CDR3: CASSLMGQSLSGANVLTF. As DNA, the CDR3 is TGTGCCAGCAGCTTGATGGGACAGAGCCTCTCTGGGGCCAACGTCCTGACTTTC.

The chain recombines TRBV2 with TRBJ2-2; 12 positions agree with TRBD2. CDR3 length equals 17 residues. Germline lookup yields CDR1 SNHLY and CDR2 FYNNEI. The CDR3, as DNA: TGTTCACCAGCAGTTGGGCCTAGCGGGAGGGCCACCGGGGAGCTGTTTTTT. Encoded protein: CSPAVGPSGRATGELFF.

V gene TRBV11-2 combines with J gene TRBJ2-7; possibly TRBD1 for D (5 bases). Germline CDR1 reads SGHAT; CDR2 reads FQNNGV. The CDR3 extends over 15 amino acids. V lost 5 bases and J lost 0, with 14 bases in between. CDR3: CASSTHQGPSYEQYF. The DNA of the CDR3 is TGTGCCAGCAGCACACATCAGGGTCCCTCCTACGAGCAGTACTTC. Filled out from reference TRBV11-2 and TRBJ2-7, the complete variable domain reads EAGVAQSPRYKIIEKRQSVAFWCNPISGHATLYWYQQILGQGPKLLIQFQNNGVVDDSQLPKDRFSAERLKGVDSTLKIQPAKLEDSAVYLCASSTHQGPSYEQYFGPGTRLTVT.

The V gene is TRBV11-2, the J gene TRBJ2-5; unclear D gene. V lost 1 base and J lost 7, with 10 bases in between. This CDR3 has 13 amino acids. The germline CDR1 and CDR2 sequences are SGHAT and FQNNGV. CDR3 sequence: CASSLVRAGTQYF. CDR3 DNA: TGTGCCAGCAGCTTAGTCCGGGCCGGGACCCAGTACTTC.

This clonotype was found a few times. A much larger clone lies one base from this, so it may be a read error. The chain uses TRBV7-9 and TRBJ2-1, with TRBD2 matching 12 bases. CDR1 and CDR2 (germline): SEHNR, FQNEAQ (reference sequence). Trimming at V came to 8 bases and at J to 6 bases, leaving 8 bases not matched to a gene. The CDR3 has 15 amino acids. In DNA, the CDR3 is TGTGCCAGCGTCCGAGGACTAGCGGGATGCAATGAGCAGTTCTTC. Its translation: CASVRGLAGCNEQFF.

The rearrangement uses TRBV18 and TRBJ1-2; the match to TRBD1 covers 8 bases. This CDR3 is 13 amino acids long. V shed 3 bases and J 7 bases; nucleotides not matched to a gene: 4. The V gene's germline CDR1 is KGHSH and CDR2 LQKENI. As DNA, the CDR3 is TGTGCCAGCTCACCGGAGACAGGGGTTGGCTACACCTTC. This translates into CASSPETGVGYTF.

The sample holds many counts of this clonotype. The chain links TRBV4-1 to TRBJ1-5; TRBD1 might be the D (5 bases). The germline CDR1 and CDR2 sequences are MGHRA and YSYEKL. The length of the CDR3 is 14 residues. Trimming shortened V by 4 bases and J by 1 base, and 8 bases separated the two germline ends. CDR3 residues: CASSPRDSNQPQHF. The CDR3 DNA reads TGCGCCAGCAGCCCTCGGGACAGCAATCAGCCCCAGCATTTT.